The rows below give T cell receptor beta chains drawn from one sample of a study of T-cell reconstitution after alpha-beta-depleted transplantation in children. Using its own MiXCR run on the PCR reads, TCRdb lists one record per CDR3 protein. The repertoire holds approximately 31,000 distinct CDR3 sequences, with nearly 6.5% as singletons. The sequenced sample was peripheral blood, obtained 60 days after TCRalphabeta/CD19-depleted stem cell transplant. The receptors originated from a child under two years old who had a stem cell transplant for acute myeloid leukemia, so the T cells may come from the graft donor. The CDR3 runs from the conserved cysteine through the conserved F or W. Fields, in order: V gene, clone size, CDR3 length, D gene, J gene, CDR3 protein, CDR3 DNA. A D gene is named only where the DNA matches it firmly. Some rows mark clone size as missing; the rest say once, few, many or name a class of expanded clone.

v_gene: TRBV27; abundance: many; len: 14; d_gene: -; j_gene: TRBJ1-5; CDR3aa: CASSLRLSNQPQHF; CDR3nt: TGTGCCAGCAGTTTGAGACTTAGCAATCAGCCCCAGCATTTT
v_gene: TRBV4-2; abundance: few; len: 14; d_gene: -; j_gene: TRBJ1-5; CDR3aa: CASSQVQGNQPQHF; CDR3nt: TGTGCCAGCAGCCAAGTCCAGGGCAATCAGCCCCAGCATTTT
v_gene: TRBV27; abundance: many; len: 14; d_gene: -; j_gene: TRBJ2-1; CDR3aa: CASSPASSYNEQFF; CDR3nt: TGTGCCAGCAGTCCCGCCAGCTCCTACAATGAGCAGTTCTTC
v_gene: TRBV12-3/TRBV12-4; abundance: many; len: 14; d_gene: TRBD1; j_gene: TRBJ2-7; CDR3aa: CASSLKGARYEQYF; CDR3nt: TGTGCCAGCAGTTTAAAGGGGGCCCGTTACGAGCAGTACTTC
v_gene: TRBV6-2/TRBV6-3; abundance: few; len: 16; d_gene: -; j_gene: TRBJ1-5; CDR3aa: CASTLRARGSNQPQHF; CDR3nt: TGTGCCAGCACTTTACGGGCCAGGGGAAGCAATCAGCCCCAGCATTTT
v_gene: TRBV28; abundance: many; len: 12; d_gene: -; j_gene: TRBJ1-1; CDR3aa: CASSKFDTEAFF; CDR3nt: TGTGCCAGCAGCAAATTTGACACTGAAGCTTTCTTT
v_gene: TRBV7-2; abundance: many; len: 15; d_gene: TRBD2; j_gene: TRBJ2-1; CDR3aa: CASSLSPSGYNEQFF; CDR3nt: TGTGCCAGCAGCTTATCGCCTAGCGGTTACAATGAGCAGTTCTTC
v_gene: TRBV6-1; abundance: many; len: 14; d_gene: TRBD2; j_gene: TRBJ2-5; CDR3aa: CASSSSGKQETQYF; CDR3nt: TGTGCCAGCAGCTCAAGCGGGAAACAAGAGACCCAGTACTTC
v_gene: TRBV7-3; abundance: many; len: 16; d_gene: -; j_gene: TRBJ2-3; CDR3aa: CASSLSSSGLTDTQYF; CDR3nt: TGTGCCAGCAGCCTATCGAGTAGCGGACTCACAGATACGCAGTATTTT
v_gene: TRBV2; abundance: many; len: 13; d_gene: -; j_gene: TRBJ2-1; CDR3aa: CAHIREAGNEQFF; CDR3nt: TGTGCCCATATACGAGAGGCGGGGAATGAGCAGTTCTTC
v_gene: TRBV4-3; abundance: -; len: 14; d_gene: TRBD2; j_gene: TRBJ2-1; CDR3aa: CASSPGLAYNEQFF; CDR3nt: TGCGCCAGCTCCCCGGGACTAGCTTACAATGAGCAGTTCTTC
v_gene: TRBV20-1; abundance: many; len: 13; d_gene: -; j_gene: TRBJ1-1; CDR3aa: CSARTRLNTEAFF; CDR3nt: TGCAGTGCAAGGACAAGACTGAACACTGAAGCTTTCTTT
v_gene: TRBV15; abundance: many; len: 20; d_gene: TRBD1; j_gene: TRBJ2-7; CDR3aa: CATSRDRGTATSAKIYEQYF; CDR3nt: TGTGCCACCAGCAGAGATCGAGGGACAGCTACTTCGGCTAAGATTTACGAGCAGTACTTC
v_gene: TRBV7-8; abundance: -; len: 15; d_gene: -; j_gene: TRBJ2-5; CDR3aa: CASSSRDTSQETQYF; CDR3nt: TGTGCCAGCAGCTCCCGGGACACCAGCCAAGAGACCCAGTACTTC
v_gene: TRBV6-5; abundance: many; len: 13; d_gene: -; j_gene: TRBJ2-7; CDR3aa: CASSYSGSYEQYF; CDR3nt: TGTGCCAGCAGTTACTCGGGTTCCTACGAGCAGTACTTC
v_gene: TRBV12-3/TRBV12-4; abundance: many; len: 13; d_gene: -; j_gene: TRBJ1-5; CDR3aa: CASSLQGRQPQHF; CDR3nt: TGTGCCAGCAGTTTACAGGGTCGGCAGCCCCAGCATTTT
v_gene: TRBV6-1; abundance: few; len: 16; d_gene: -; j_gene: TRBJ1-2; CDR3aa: CASSEGSVPGRYGYTF; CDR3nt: TGTGCCAGCAGTGAAGGTAGTGTCCCGGGGAGGTATGGCTACACCTTC
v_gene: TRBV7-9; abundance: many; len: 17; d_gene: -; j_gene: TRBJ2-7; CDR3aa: CASSLLGERRTSYEQYF; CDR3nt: TGTGCCAGCAGCTTATTGGGGGAGCGCCGAACCTCCTACGAGCAGTACTTC
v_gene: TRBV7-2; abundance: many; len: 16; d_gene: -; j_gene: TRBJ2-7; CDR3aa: CASSAGTALGIYEQYF; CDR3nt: TGTGCCAGCAGCGCCGGGACGGCCCTAGGGATCTACGAGCAGTACTTC
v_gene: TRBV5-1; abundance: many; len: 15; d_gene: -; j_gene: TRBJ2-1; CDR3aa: CASSLLSLWDNEQFF; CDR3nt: TGCGCCAGCAGCTTGCTTAGCCTCTGGGACAATGAGCAGTTCTTC
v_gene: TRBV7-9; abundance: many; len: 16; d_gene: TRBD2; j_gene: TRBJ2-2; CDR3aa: CASSPDGTSGTGELFF; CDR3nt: TGTGCCAGCAGCCCGGACGGGACTAGTGGCACCGGGGAGCTGTTTTTT
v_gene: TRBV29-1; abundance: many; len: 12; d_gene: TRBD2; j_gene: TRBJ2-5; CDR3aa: CSVGLASETQYF; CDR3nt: TGCAGCGTTGGACTAGCGTCGGAGACCCAGTACTTC
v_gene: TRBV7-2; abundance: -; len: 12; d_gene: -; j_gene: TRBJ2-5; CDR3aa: CASSLALETQYF; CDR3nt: TGTGCCAGCAGCTTAGCGCTGGAGACCCAGTACTTC
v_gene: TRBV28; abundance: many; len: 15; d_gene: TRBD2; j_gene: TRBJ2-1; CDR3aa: CASSPRDYTYNEQFF; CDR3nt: TGTGCCAGCAGCCCCAGGGACTACACCTACAATGAGCAGTTCTTC
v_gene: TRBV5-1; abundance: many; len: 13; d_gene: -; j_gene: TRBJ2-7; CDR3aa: CASSFQIDYEQYF; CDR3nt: TGCGCCAGCAGCTTCCAAATCGACTACGAGCAGTACTTC
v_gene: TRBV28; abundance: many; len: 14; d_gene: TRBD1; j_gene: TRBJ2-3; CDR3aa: CASMTRGQYDTQYF; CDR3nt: TGTGCCAGCATGACCAGGGGGCAGTACGATACGCAGTATTTT
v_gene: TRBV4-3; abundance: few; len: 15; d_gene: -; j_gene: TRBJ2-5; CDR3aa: CASSQDWISRETQYF; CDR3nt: TGCGCCAGCAGCCAAGATTGGATTTCGCGGGAGACCCAGTACTTC
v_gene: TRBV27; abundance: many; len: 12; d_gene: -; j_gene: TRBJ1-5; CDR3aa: CASSQFNQPQHF; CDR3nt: TGTGCCAGCTCGCAGTTCAATCAGCCCCAGCATTTT
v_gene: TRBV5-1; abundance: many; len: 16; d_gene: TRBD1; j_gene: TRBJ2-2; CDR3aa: CASSLNRDRAAGELFF; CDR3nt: TGCGCCAGCAGCTTAAATCGGGACAGGGCTGCCGGGGAGCTGTTTTTT
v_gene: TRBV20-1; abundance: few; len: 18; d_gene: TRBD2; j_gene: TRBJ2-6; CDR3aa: CCARESGDGPSGANVLTF; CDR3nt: TGCTGTGCTAGAGAAAGCGGGGACGGACCCTCTGGGGCCAACGTCCTGACTTTC
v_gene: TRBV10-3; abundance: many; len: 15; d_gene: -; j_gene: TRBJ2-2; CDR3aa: CAIRGDRRVHGELFF; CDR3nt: TGTGCCATCAGGGGGGATCGAAGGGTGCACGGGGAGCTGTTTTTT
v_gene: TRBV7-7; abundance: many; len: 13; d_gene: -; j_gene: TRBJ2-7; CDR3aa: CASSFNTGYEQYF; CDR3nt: TGTGCCAGCAGCTTCAACACAGGATACGAGCAGTACTTC
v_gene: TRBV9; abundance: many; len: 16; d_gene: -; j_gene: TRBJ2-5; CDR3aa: CASSDPLGWEAETQYF; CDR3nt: TGTGCCAGCAGCGACCCGTTGGGGTGGGAGGCTGAGACCCAGTACTTC
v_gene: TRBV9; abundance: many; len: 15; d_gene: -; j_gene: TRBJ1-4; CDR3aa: CASSKGGAENEKLFF; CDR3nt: TGTGCCAGCAGCAAGGGAGGGGCGGAGAATGAAAAACTGTTTTTT
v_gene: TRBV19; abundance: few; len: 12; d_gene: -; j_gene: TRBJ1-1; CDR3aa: CASRSGNTEAFF; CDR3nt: TGTGCCAGTAGGAGCGGGAACACTGAAGCTTTCTTT
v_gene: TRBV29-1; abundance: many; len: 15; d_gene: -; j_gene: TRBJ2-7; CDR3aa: CSVEVASVLPYEQYF; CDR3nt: TGCAGCGTTGAAGTGGCTAGCGTACTCCCCTACGAGCAGTACTTC
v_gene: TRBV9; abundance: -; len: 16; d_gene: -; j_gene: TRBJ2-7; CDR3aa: CASSVGGKGSSYGQYF; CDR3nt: TGTGCCAGCAGCGTAGGTGGGAAGGGTAGCTCCTACGGGCAGTACTTC
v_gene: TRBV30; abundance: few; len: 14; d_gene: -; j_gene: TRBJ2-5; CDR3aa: CAWSNRGPRETQYF; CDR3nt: TGTGCCTGGAGTAACCGGGGGCCACGAGAGACCCAGTACTTC
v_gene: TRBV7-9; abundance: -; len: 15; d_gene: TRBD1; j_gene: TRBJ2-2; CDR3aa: CAGSTGTGGTGELFF; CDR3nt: TGTGCCGGATCTACCGGGACAGGGGGCACCGGGGAGCTGTTTTTT
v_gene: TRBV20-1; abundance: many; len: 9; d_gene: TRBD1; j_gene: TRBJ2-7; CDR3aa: CSAREDRDF; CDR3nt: TGCAGTGCTAGAGAGGACAGGGATTTC
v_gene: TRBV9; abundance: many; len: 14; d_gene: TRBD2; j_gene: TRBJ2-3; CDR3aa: CASSRERETDTQYF; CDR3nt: TGTGCCAGCAGCCGGGAGCGGGAGACAGATACGCAGTATTTT
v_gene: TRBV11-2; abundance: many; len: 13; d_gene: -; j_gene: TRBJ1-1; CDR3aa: CASSLELVGEAFF; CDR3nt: TGTGCCAGCAGCTTAGAATTGGTAGGGGAAGCTTTCTTT
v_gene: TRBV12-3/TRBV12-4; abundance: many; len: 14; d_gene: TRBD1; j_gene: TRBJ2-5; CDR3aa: CASSFRQGEETQYF; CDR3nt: TGTGCCAGCAGTTTCCGGCAGGGGGAAGAGACCCAGTACTTC
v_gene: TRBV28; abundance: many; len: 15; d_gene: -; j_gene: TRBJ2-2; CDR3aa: CASSFGGDRTGELFF; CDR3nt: TGTGCCAGCAGTTTTGGGGGTGACAGAACCGGGGAGCTGTTTTTT
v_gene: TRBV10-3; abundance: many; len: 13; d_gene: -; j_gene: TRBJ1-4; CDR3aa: CASQLSTNEKLFF; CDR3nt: TGTGCCTCCCAGCTTTCAACTAATGAAAAACTGTTTTTT
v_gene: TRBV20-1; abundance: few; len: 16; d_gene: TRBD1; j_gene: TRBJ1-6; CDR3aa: CSARDRDRAYNSPLHF; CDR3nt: TGCAGTGCTAGAGACCGGGACAGGGCCTATAATTCACCCCTCCACTTT
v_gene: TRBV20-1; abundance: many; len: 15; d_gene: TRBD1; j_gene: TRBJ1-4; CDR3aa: CSARGPTGQEKKLFF; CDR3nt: TGCAGTGCTAGAGGCCCGACGGGACAGGAAAAAAAACTGTTTTTT
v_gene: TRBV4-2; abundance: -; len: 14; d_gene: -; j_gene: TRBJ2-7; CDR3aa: CASSQGRSSYEQYF; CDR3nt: TGTGCCAGCAGCCAAGGGAGGAGCTCCTACGAGCAGTACTTC
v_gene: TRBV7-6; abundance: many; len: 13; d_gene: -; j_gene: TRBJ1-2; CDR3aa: CASSSGGNYGYTF; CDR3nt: TGTGCCAGCAGCTCCGGGGGCAACTATGGCTACACCTTC
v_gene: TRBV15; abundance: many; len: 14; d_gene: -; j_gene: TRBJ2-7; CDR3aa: CATSRVGGRFEQYF; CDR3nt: TGTGCCACCAGCAGAGTTGGAGGGCGGTTCGAGCAGTACTTC
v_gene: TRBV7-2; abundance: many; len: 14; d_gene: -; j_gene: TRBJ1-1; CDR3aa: CASSLVSRNTEAFF; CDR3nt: TGTGCCAGCAGCTTAGTAAGCCGGAACACTGAAGCTTTCTTT
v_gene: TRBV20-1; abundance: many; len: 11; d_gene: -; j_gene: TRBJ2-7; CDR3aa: CSASFHSEQYF; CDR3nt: TGCAGTGCTAGTTTTCACTCCGAGCAGTACTTC
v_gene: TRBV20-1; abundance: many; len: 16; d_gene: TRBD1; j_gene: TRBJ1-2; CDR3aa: CSAGKGSGTGVYGYTF; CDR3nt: TGCAGTGCTGGAAAGGGGTCGGGGACAGGGGTCTATGGCTACACCTTC
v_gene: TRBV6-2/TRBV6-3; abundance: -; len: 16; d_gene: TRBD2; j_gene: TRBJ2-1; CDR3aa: CASSYEASGIRNEQFF; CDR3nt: TGTGCCAGCAGTTACGAGGCTAGCGGTATTAGGAATGAGCAGTTCTTC
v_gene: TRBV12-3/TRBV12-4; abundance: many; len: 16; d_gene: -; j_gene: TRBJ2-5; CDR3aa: CASSHRWRGSQETQYF; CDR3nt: TGTGCCAGCAGTCACCGCTGGCGCGGTTCTCAAGAGACCCAGTACTTC
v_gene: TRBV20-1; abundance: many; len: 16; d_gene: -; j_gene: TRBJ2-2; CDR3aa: CSARDRRTHNTGELFF; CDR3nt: TGCAGTGCTAGAGATAGAAGGACACACAACACCGGGGAGCTGTTTTTT
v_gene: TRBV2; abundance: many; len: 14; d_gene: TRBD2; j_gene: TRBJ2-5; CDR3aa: CASGTGTSEETQYF; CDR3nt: TGTGCCAGCGGCACCGGGACTAGCGAGGAGACCCAGTACTTC
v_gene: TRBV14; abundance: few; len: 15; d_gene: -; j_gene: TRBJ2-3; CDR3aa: CASSQLGEGTDTQYF; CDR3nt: TGTGCCAGCAGCCAACTCGGGGAAGGAACAGATACGCAGTATTTT
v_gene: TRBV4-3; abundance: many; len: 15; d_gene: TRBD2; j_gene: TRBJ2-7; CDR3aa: CASSPSSGSFYEQYF; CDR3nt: TGCGCCAGCAGCCCTTCTAGCGGGAGTTTTTACGAGCAGTACTTC